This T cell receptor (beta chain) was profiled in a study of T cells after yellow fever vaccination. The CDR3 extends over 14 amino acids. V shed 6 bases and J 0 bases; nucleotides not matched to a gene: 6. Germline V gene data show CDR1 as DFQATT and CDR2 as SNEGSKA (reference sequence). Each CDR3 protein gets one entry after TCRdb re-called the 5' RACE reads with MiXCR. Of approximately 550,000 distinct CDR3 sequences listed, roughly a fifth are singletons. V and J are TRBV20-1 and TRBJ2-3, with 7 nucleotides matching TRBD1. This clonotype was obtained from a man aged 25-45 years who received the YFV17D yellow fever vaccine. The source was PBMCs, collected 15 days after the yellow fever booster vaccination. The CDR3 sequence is CSAPGQHSTDTQYF. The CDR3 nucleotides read TGCAGTGCGCCGGGACAGCATAGCACAGATACGCAGTATTTT.